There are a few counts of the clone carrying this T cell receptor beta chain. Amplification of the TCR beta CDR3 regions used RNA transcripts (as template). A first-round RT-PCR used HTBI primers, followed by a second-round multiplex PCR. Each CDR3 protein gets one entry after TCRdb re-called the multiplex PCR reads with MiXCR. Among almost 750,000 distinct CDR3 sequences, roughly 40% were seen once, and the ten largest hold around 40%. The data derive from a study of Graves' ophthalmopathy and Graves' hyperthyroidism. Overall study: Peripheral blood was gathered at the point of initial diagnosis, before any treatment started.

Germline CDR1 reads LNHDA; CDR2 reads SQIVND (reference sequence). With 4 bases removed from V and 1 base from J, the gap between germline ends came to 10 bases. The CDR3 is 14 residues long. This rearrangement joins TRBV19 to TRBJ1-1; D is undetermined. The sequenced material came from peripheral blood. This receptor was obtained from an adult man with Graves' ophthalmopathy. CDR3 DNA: TGTGCCAGTAGTACCCGTATAGGGAACACTGAAGCTTTCTTT. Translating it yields CASSTRIGNTEAFF.